This is a list of T cell receptor beta chains from one sample in a study of blood T cell repertoires in COVID-19. Repertoires were generated with immunoSEQ multiplex PCR, while TCRdb's copy carries only in-frame clones and drops some. The sample contains 120,000 to 150,000 clones, 80% to 90% of which appear only once. Input material: peripheral blood. The receptors here all came from a man in his late teens or twenties with COVID-19, enrolled during active disease. Both conserved end residues are part of each CDR3. A D gene is named only where the DNA matches it firmly. Some rows have no size entry. The others give once, few or many, or a class for an expanded clone.

v_call	d_call	j_call	clone_size	cdr3_aa	cdr3_nt
TRBV28	NA	TRBJ2-7	NA	CASSLLQENSYEQYF	TGTGCCAGCAGTTTATTGCAGGAAAACTCCTACGAGCAGTACTTC
TRBV7-9	NA	TRBJ2-2	NA	CASSFGGGDTGELFF	TGTGCCAGCAGCTTCGGCGGAGGTGACACCGGGGAGCTGTTTTTT
TRBV6-6	NA	TRBJ1-5	NA	CASRFGRDSSNQPQHF	TGTGCCAGCAGATTCGGACGGGACTCTAGCAATCAGCCCCAGCATTTT
TRBV29-1	TRBD1	TRBJ1-5	NA	CSVRTGGNQPQHF	TGCAGCGTCAGGACAGGCGGTAATCAGCCCCAGCATTTT
TRBV4-3	NA	TRBJ2-7	NA	CASSQGLQSYEQYF	TGCGCCAGCAGCCAGGGGCTACAATCCTACGAGCAGTACTTC
TRBV14	NA	TRBJ1-1	once	CASSRAPGAEAFF	TGTGCCAGCAGCCGGGCCCCAGGTGCTGAAGCTTTCTTT
TRBV9	TRBD1	TRBJ1-2	once	CASSGQGRGGGYTF	TGTGCCAGCAGCGGACAGGGGCGGGGTGGTGGCTACACCTTC
TRBV5-1	NA	TRBJ2-3	NA	CASSLLSYPTDTQYF	TGCGCCAGCAGCTTGTTATCCTACCCCACAGATACGCAGTATTTT
TRBV7-2	TRBD2	TRBJ2-7	NA	CASSSGGSGTTYEQYF	TGTGCCAGCAGCTCAGGAGGTAGCGGGACTACCTACGAGCAGTACTTC
TRBV5-1	NA	TRBJ2-6	NA	CASSGPNSGANVLTF	TGCGCCAGCAGCGGGCCGAACTCTGGGGCCAACGTCCTGACTTTC
TRBV27	TRBD1	TRBJ1-2	NA	CASSLFGGGGAKGYTF	TGTGCCAGCAGTTTATTCGGCGGAGGGGGCGCGAAAGGCTACACCTTC
TRBV2	NA	TRBJ2-2	NA	CASASQRPSAGELFF	TGTGCCAGCGCTTCGCAGCGGCCCTCGGCCGGGGAGCTGTTTTTT
TRBV18	NA	TRBJ2-1	NA	CASSSRQGGGRPYNEQFF	TGTGCCAGCTCATCTCGACAAGGGGGAGGGCGGCCATACAATGAGCAGTTCTTC
TRBV19	TRBD1	TRBJ1-2	NA	CASSTQGGYYGYTF	TGTGCCAGTAGTACCCAAGGGGGCTACTATGGCTACACCTTC
TRBV5-1	TRBD1	TRBJ2-7	NA	CASSSPGQGIYEQYF	TGCGCCAGCAGCTCGCCGGGACAGGGGATCTACGAGCAGTACTTC
TRBV10-1	NA	TRBJ2-7	once	CASSESGRGGPLEQYF	TGCGCCAGCAGTGAGTCGGGGCGAGGAGGGCCATTGGAGCAGTACTTC
TRBV27	TRBD2	TRBJ2-1	NA	CASSSQRETYNEQFF	TGTGCCAGCAGTTCCCAGCGGGAGACCTACAATGAGCAGTTCTTC
TRBV6-2/TRBV6-3	TRBD2	TRBJ2-7	NA	CASSYAGVGYEQYF	TGTGCCAGCAGTTACGCGGGAGTGGGCTACGAGCAGTACTTC
TRBV2	NA	TRBJ2-7	NA	CASRTGNEQYF	TGTGCCAGCAGAACAGGGAACGAGCAGTACTTC
TRBV29-1	TRBD2	TRBJ2-1	NA	CSVVGGASGHEQFF	TGCAGCGTTGTCGGAGGAGCTAGCGGCCATGAGCAGTTCTTC
TRBV4-1	NA	TRBJ1-2	NA	CASSQEWGAYGYTF	TGCGCCAGCAGCCAAGAATGGGGCGCGTATGGCTACACCTTC
TRBV10-3	TRBD2	TRBJ2-7	NA	CAIRKTSGEQYF	TGTGCCATCAGGAAGACTAGCGGGGAGCAGTACTTC
TRBV4-3	NA	TRBJ1-1	NA	CASSQDLQGNTEAFF	TGCGCCAGCAGCCAAGATTTGCAGGGGAACACTGAAGCTTTCTTT
TRBV5-1	NA	TRBJ1-1	NA	CASSLAGGNTEAFF	TGCGCCAGCAGCTTGGCTGGGGGCAACACTGAAGCTTTCTTT
TRBV4-1	NA	TRBJ2-2	NA	CASSQEVWTDGELFF	TGCGCCAGCAGCCAAGAAGTGTGGACAGACGGGGAGCTGTTTTTT
TRBV25-1	TRBD1	TRBJ2-5	NA	CASSGAGGSETQYF	TGTGCCAGCAGTGGGGCAGGGGGTTCAGAGACCCAGTACTTC
TRBV6-6	NA	TRBJ1-4	NA	CASSYHPAGRNEKLFF	TGTGCCAGCAGTTATCACCCGGCAGGCCGTAATGAAAAACTGTTTTTT
TRBV25-1	TRBD2	TRBJ2-1	few	CASSELNGTTYNEQFF	TGTGCCAGCAGTGAATTAAACGGGACTACCTACAATGAGCAGTTCTTC
TRBV14	NA	TRBJ2-7	NA	CASSHTGYEQYF	TGTGCCAGCAGCCATACAGGTTACGAGCAGTACTTC